This is a list of T cell receptor beta chains from one sample in a study of cytomegalovirus exposure and HLA in healthy donors. Libraries were prepared by immunoSEQ multiplex PCR; TCRdb keeps only in-frame clonotypes and omits some of them. The sample holds about 120,000 clones, roughly 80% seen once. Material: PBMCs. The receptors were gathered from a man younger than 30 in good health and CMV-seropositive. Each CDR3 is given with its conserved first and last residue. Each record gives: D gene, clone size, J gene, V gene, CDR3 protein, CDR3 DNA. D genes are given only for firm matches. Expanded clones get a size class; other rows say once, few or many, or leave the size out.

>.|.|TRBJ2-1|TRBV4-2
CASSQASRWEQFF
TGTGCCAGCAGCCAAGCGTCGCGATGGGAGCAGTTCTTC
>.|.|TRBJ1-6|TRBV6-1
CASSEMGADNSPLHF
TGTGCCAGCAGTGAAATGGGGGCAGATAATTCACCCCTCCACTTT
>.|.|TRBJ1-1|TRBV27
CASRRTASEAFF
TGTGCCAGCAGACGGACAGCGTCTGAAGCTTTCTTT
>TRBD1|.|TRBJ1-6|TRBV27
CASSSLGQGNSPLHF
TGTGCCAGCAGCAGCCTAGGACAGGGGAATTCACCCCTCCACTTT
>TRBD2|once|TRBJ2-7|TRBV6-1
CASSFGGTYEQYF
TGTGCCAGCAGTTTCGGGGGGACCTACGAGCAGTACTTC
>TRBD2|few|TRBJ2-5|TRBV5-1
CASRPPDGGGGETQYF
TGCGCCAGCAGGCCCCCCGACGGGGGGGGAGGGGAGACCCAGTACTTC
>.|.|TRBJ1-4|TRBV18
CASSNTQATGDEKLFF
TGTGCCAGCTCAAACACACAGGCTACGGGGGATGAAAAACTGTTTTTT
>TRBD1|.|TRBJ2-1|TRBV19
CASSMGRGRNEQFF
TGTGCCAGTAGTATGGGCAGGGGGCGCAATGAGCAGTTCTTC
>TRBD1|.|TRBJ2-3|TRBV4-3
CASSQADRVENTQYF
TGCGCCAGCAGCCAAGCGGACAGGGTTGAAAATACGCAGTATTTT
>.|.|TRBJ2-3|TRBV4-1
CASSHRLGVTDTQYF
TGCGCCAGCAGCCACCGACTAGGGGTTACAGATACGCAGTATTTT
>.|.|TRBJ2-2|TRBV2
CASSDQGRYTGELFF
TGTGCCAGCAGTGATCAGGGCCGGTACACCGGGGAGCTGTTTTTT
>.|few|TRBJ1-6|TRBV27
CATRGQTSSYNSPLHF
TGTGCCACCCGCGGTCAGACGAGCTCCTATAATTCACCCCTCCACTTT
>.|.|TRBJ2-3|TRBV6-1
CASSRESQGTDTQYF
TGTGCCAGCAGTAGAGAGTCACAGGGAACAGATACGCAGTATTTT
>.|.|TRBJ2-5|TRBV27
CASTCWARQETQYF
TGTGCCAGCACGTGCTGGGCCAGACAAGAGACCCAGTACTTC
>TRBD1|.|TRBJ1-2|TRBV30
CAWDREVYGYTF
TGTGCCTGGGACAGGGAGGTCTATGGCTACACCTTC
>TRBD2|.|TRBJ2-4|TRBV6-8
CASSGWGRAPKNIQYF
TGTGCCAGCTCCGGGTGGGGGAGGGCCCCCAAAAACATTCAGTACTTC